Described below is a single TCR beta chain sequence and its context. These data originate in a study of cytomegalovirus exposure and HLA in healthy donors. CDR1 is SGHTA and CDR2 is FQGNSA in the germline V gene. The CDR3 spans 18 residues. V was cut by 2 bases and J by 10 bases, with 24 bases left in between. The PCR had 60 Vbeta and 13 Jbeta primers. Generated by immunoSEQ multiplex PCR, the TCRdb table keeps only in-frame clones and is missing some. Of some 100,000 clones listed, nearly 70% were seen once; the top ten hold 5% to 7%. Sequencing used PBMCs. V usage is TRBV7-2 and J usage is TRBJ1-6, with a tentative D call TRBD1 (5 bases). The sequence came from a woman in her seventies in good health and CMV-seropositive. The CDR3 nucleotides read TGTGCCAGCAGCTTACAAGGTCCAGGGCGCGGGGCCGGGTCACCCCTCCACTTT. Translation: CASSLQGPGRGAGSPLHF.